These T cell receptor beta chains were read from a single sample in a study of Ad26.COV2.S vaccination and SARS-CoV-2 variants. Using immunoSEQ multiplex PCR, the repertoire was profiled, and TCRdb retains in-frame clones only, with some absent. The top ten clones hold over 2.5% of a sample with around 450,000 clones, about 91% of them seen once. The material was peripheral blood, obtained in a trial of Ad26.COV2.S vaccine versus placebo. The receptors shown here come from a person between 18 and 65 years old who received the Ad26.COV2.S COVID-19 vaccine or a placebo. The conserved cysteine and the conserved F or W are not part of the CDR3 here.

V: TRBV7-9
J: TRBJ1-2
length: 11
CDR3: ASSLDGVYGYT

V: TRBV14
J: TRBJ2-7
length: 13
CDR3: ASSQEDRIIYEQY

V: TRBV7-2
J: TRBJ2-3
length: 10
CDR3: ASKASTDTQY

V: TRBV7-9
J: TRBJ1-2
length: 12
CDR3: ASSSSQSFYGYT

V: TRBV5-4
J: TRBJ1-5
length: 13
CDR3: ASSLGGDSNQPQH

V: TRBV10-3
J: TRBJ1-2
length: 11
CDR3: AISAVGGNGYT

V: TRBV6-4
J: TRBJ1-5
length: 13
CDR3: ASSDSKGCRGPQH

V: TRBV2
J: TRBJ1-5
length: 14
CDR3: ASRVGPMSGNQPQH

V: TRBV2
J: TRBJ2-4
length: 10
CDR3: ASSVQGSIQY

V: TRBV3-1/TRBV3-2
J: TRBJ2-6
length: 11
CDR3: ASDGRGANVLT

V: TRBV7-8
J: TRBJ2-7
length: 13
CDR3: ASSLTGTQGYEQY

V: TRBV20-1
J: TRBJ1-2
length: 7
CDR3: SPPGGYT

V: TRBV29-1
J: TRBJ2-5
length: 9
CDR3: SVEGGETQY

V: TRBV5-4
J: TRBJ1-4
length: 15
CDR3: ASSIGGRGATNEKLF

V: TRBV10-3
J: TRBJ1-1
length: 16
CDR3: AISESPGQGARITEAF

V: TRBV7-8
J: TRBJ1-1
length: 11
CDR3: ASSSYRNTEAF

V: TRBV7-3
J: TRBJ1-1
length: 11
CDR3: ASAPWGGGRAF

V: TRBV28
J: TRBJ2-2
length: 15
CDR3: ASSFHHGTGATGELF

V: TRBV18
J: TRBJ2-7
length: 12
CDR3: ASSPQSRADEQY

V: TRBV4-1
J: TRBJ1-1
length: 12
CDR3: ASSRMVGATEAF

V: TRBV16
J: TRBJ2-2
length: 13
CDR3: ASSQYPGDTGELF

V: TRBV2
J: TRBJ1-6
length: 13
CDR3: ASSAQGSYNSPLH

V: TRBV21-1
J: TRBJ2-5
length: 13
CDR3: ASTTGRTLQETQY

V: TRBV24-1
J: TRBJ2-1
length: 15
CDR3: ATSATGPSGRQDEQF

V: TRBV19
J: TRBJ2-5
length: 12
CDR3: ASSIGTYQETQY

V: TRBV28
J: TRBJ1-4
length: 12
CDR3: VTREGATNEKLF

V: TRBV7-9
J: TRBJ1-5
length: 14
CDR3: ASSLGEADSNQPQH